The 18 T cell receptor beta chains reported below all come from one sample, sequenced in a study of cytomegalovirus exposure and HLA in healthy donors. TCRdb's table, derived via immunoSEQ multiplex PCR, lists solely in-frame clones and lacks some. In the table there are 70,000 to 80,000 clones, roughly 95% of which are singletons. Sequencing used PBMCs. The receptors stem from a woman aged 18 to 35 in good health and CMV-seropositive.

V and J are TRBV19 and TRBJ2-3, with 9 bases fitting TRBD1. J lost 2 bases, V lost 6 bases, and 3 bases had no gene match. The CDR3 covers 14 residues. Germline values: CDR1 LNHDA, CDR2 SQIVND (reference sequence). The CDR3 nucleotides read TGTGCCAGTAGCGGGACAGGGTCCACAGATACGCAGTATTTT. The encoded protein is CASSGTGSTDTQYF.

The J gene is TRBJ1-6, the V gene TRBV6-7, with TRBD1 identical over 11 bases. TRBV6-7 is an ORF for which the function is uncertain. The CDR3 extends over 20 amino acids. Losses at the gene ends were 2 bases for V and 1 base for J; bases not matched to a gene: 10. The CDR3 bases are TGTGCCAGCAGTTACCCTAGGACAGGGGGCGGGTGGTCCTATAATTCACCCCTCCACTTT. Its protein is CASSYPRTGGGWSYNSPLHF.

The chain links TRBV6-5 to TRBJ1-5, with D possibly being TRBD1 (6 bases). Trimming stripped 6 bases from V and 5 bases from J, with 8 bases between. Germline CDR1 and CDR2: MNHEY and SVGAGI. This CDR3 is built from 12 residues. The CDR3 region is CASSQGYQPQHF. The CDR3 DNA reads as TGTGCCAGCAGCCAGGGGTATCAGCCCCAGCATTTT.

The CDR3 loop is CASTLRGDRGWTGELFF. The CDR3 DNA is TGTGCCAGCACCCTAAGGGGGGACAGGGGATGGACCGGGGAGCTGTTTTTT. The V gene is TRBV28, the J gene TRBJ2-2, with 10 bases fitting TRBD1. Germline V gene lookup returns CDR1 MDHEN and CDR2 SYDVKM. Trimming cost V 7 bases and J 5 bases; bases outside gene matches: 13. The CDR3 length is 17 residues.

The chain joins TRBV7-9 to TRBJ1-2; the match to TRBD1 covers 7 bases. There are 13 residues in the CDR3. The germline CDR1 and CDR2 sequences are SEHNR and FQNEAQ (reference sequence). V trimming: 4 bases; J trimming: 8 bases; junction bases outside the gene matches: 7. In DNA form, the CDR3 reads TGTGCCAGCAGCTCCCCTGACAGGGAGGGCTACACCTTC. It encodes CASSSPDREGYTF. Drawing the rest from reference TRBV7-9 and TRBJ1-2, the complete variable domain is DTGVSQNPRHKITKRGQNVTFRCDPISEHNRLYWYRQTLGQGPEFLTYFQNEAQLEKSRLLSDRFSAERPKGSFSTLEIQRTEQGDSAMYLCASSSPDREGYTFGSGTRLTVV.

V and J are TRBV2 and TRBJ2-2; 8 bases line up with TRBD2. Per germline, CDR1 SNHLY and CDR2 FYNNEI. Trimming removed 3 bases from V and 1 base from J; junction bases left unmatched: 10. The CDR3 spans 18 residues. CDR3 sequence (DNA): TGTGCCAGCAGTGAGCCCCGGGAGAGCGGGGGGAACACCGGGGAGCTGTTTTTT. It yields the protein CASSEPRESGGNTGELFF. Combining the CDR3 with reference TRBV2 and TRBJ2-2 gives the whole variable domain EPEVTQTPSHQVTQMGQEVILRCVPISNHLYFYWYRQILGQKVEFLVSFYNNEISEKSEIFDDQFSVERPDGSNFTLKIRSTKLEDSAMYFCASSEPRESGGNTGELFFGEGSRLTVL.

The CDR3 spells CATSSIPPPGTGELFF. The CDR3 region has the DNA TGTGCCACCAGCAGTATCCCTCCCCCCGGCACCGGGGAGCTGTTTTTT. This chain joins TRBV15 and TRBJ2-2; no firm D call. From germline, CDR1 is LNHNV and CDR2 YYDKDF (reference sequence). V was cut by 3 bases and J by 4 bases, with 15 bases left in between. CDR3 length equals 16 residues.

This clone came up once. This chain uses TRBV27 with TRBJ2-1; 8 bases match TRBD2. V was pared by 1 base and J by 0 bases, with 5 bases of the junction left unmatched. This CDR3 region has 17 residues. CDR1 MNHEY and CDR2 SMNVEV come from the germline V gene (reference sequence). CDR3 sequence reads: CASSLLASGGSYNEQFF. DNA of the CDR3: TGTGCCAGCAGTTTATTGGCGAGCGGGGGCTCCTACAATGAGCAGTTCTTC.

This clone occurred a few times. CDR3 bases: TGTGCCAGCAGCAAAGAACACAGGGTAAACACCGGGGAGCTGTTTTTT. Amino acids: CASSKEHRVNTGELFF. The J gene is TRBJ2-2, the V gene TRBV21-1; the listed D gene, TRBD1, was not tested against the DNA. TRBV21-1 is a known pseudogene. CDR3 length: 16 amino acids.

This clone occurred a few times. The chain carries TRBV11-2 and TRBJ2-7, with D tentatively TRBD1 (5 bases). This CDR3 contains 15 residues. V was cut by 5 bases and J by 0 bases, with 14 bases left in between. Germline V gene data show CDR1 as SGHAT and CDR2 as FQNNGV. In DNA form, the CDR3 reads TGTGCCAGCAGCCGACAGACCTTGAGCTCCTACGAGCAGTACTTC. The encoded protein is CASSRQTLSSYEQYF.

The J gene is TRBJ2-3, the V gene TRBV19; D perhaps matches TRBD2 (6 bases). CDR1 and CDR2 from the germline V gene are LNHDA and SQIVND (reference sequence). This CDR3 spans 16 amino acids. The V end was cut by 3 bases, the J end by 0 bases, with 13 bases between. The DNA of the CDR3 is TGTGCCAGTAGTATGTTCGGCAGCGGGAGCACAGATACGCAGTATTTT. As protein: CASSMFGSGSTDTQYF.

This clone was observed a single time. The chain has TRBV29-1 and TRBJ2-2, with TRBD1 as a possible D gene (5 bases). CDR3 length equals 14 residues. Germline V gene data show CDR1 as SQVTM and CDR2 as ANQGSEA. Trimming left V 5 bases short and J 6 bases short, with 16 bases between. The CDR3 DNA sequence: TGCAGCGTTTTGGTTAGGGGCGCGGCCGGGGAGCTGTTTTTT. It yields the protein CSVLVRGAAGELFF.

The J gene is TRBJ2-1, the V gene TRBV7-2; D may be TRBD2 (6 bases). V lost 5 bases to trimming and J lost 3 bases, with 20 bases between them. Looked up from germline, CDR1 is SGHTA and CDR2 is FQGNSA. The CDR3 runs to 17 residues. CDR3 protein: CASSTQWRAGIYNEQFF. Here the CDR3 DNA reads TGTGCCAGCAGCACCCAGTGGAGGGCGGGGATCTACAATGAGCAGTTCTTC.

This sequence joins TRBV14 and TRBJ2-7; 9 nucleotides align to TRBD1. Germline V gene lookup returns CDR1 SGHDN and CDR2 FVKESK. CDR3 length: 16 residues. V trimming: 4 bases; J trimming: 3 bases; junction bases outside the gene matches: 10. The CDR3 DNA reads TGTGCCAGCAGCCCTGGGTGGGGACAGGGTTTCTACGAGCAGTACTTC. Translation: CASSPGWGQGFYEQYF.

The gene calls are TRBV7-3 and TRBJ2-3; weak D call: TRBD1 (6 bases). In germline, CDR1 is SGHTA, CDR2 FQGTGA. The CDR3 runs 15 residues. Trimming left V 2 bases short and J 3 bases short, with 12 bases between. The CDR3 nucleotides read TGTGCCAGCAGCTTAGACGGACAGCAGACAGATACGCAGTATTTT. This codes for CASSLDGQQTDTQYF.

The V call is TRBV5-6, the J call TRBJ1-2, with D uncertain. Trimming removed 2 bases from V and 6 bases from J, with 14 bases in between. The length of the CDR3 is 14 residues. CDR1 and CDR2 (germline): SGHDT, YYEEEE. The CDR3 protein is CASSLGRGHDGYTF. CDR3 nucleotide sequence: TGTGCCAGCAGCTTAGGCCGGGGTCATGATGGCTACACCTTC.

The gene calls are TRBV19 and TRBJ2-2; 8 bases are shared with TRBD1. Germline values: CDR1 LNHDA, CDR2 SQIVND (reference sequence). V lost 5 bases and J lost 4; bases outside the gene matches: 9. There are 16 residues in the CDR3. For the CDR3, the DNA is TGTGCCAGTAGTCCTCTCGGACAGGGCGGCACCGGGGAGCTGTTTTTT. Amino acid sequence: CASSPLGQGGTGELFF.

V gene TRBV27 combines with J gene TRBJ2-2; TRBD1 might be the D (5 bases). CDR1 and CDR2 from the germline V gene are MNHEY and SMNVEV (reference sequence). This CDR3 region has 13 residues. Trimming left V 6 bases short and J 6 bases short, with 11 bases between. CDR3 residues: CASRGHRAGELFF. CDR3 bases: TGTGCCAGCAGAGGACATAGGGCCGGGGAGCTGTTTTTT.